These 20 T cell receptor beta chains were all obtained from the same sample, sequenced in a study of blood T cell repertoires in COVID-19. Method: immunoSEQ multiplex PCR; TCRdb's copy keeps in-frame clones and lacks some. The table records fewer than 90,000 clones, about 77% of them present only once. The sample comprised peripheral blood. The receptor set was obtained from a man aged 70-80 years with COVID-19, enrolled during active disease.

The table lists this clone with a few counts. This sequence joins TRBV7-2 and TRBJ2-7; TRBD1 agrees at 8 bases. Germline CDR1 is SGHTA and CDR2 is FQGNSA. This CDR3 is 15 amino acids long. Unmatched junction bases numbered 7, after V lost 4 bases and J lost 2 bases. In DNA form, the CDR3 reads TGTGCCAGCAGCTCTAGGACAGGGCAAGCCTACGAGCAGTACTTC. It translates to CASSSRTGQAYEQYF.

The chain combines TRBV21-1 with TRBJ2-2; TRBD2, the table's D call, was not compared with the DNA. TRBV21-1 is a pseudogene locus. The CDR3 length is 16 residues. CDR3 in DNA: TGTGCCAGCAGCCTCCGCGGGGCCCGACTCACCGGGGAGCTGTTTTTT. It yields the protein CASSLRGARLTGELFF.

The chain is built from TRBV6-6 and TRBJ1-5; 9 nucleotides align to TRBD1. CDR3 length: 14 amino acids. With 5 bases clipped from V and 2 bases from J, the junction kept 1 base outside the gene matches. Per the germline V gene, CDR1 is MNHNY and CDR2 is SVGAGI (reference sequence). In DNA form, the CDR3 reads TGTGCCAGCAGTCGGACAGGGGGCAATCAGCCCCAGCATTTT. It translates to CASSRTGGNQPQHF.

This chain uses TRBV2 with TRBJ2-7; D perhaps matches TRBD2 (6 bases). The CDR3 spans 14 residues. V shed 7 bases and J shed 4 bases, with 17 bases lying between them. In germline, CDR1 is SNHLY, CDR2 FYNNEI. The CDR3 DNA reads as TGTGCCAGCACATCAACGGGAGACAGTTACGAGCAGTACTTC. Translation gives CASTSTGDSYEQYF.

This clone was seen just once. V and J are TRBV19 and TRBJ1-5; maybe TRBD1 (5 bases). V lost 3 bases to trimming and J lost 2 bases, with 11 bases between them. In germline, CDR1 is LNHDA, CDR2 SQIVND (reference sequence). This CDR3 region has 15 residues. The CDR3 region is CASSIKRGGNQPQHF. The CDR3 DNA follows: TGTGCCAGTAGTATCAAACGGGGGGGCAATCAGCCCCAGCATTTT.

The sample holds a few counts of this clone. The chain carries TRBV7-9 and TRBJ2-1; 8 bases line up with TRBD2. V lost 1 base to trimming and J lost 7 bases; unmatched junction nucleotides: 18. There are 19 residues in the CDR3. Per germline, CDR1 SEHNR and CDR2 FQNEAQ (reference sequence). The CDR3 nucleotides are TGTGCCAGCAGCTTAGGATGGGGGTATGCGGGAGGAGTGGGAAATGAGCAGTTCTTC. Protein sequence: CASSLGWGYAGGVGNEQFF.

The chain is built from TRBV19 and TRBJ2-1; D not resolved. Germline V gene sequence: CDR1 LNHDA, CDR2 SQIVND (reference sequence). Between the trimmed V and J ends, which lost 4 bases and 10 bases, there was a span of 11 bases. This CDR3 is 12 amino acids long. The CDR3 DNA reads TGTGCCAGTAGTAGACAAGGTGACGAGCAGTTCTTC. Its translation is CASSRQGDEQFF. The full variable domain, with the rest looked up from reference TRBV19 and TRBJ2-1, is DGGITQSPKYLFRKEGQNVTLSCEQNLNHDAMYWYRQDPGQGLRLIYYSQIVNDFQKGDIAEGYSVSREKKESFPLTVTSAQKNPTAFYLCASSRQGDEQFFGPGTRLTVL.

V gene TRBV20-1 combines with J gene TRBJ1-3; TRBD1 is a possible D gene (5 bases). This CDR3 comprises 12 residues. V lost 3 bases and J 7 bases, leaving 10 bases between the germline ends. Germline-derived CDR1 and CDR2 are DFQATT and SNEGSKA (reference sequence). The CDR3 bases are TGCAGTGCTAGTCCCAGGGCTAACACCATATATTTT. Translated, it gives CSASPRANTIYF.

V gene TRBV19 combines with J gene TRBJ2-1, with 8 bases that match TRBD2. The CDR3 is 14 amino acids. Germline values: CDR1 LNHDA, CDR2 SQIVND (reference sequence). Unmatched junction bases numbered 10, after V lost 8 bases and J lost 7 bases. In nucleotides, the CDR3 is TGTGCCAGTTCCGACGGGAGGGCCGGGAATGAGCAGTTCTTC. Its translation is CASSDGRAGNEQFF.

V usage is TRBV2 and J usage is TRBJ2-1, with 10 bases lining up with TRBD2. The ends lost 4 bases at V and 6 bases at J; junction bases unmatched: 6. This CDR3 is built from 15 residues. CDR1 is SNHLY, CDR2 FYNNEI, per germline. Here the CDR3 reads CASSVLAGVSNEQFF. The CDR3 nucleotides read TGTGCCAGCAGTGTCCTAGCGGGAGTCTCCAATGAGCAGTTCTTC.

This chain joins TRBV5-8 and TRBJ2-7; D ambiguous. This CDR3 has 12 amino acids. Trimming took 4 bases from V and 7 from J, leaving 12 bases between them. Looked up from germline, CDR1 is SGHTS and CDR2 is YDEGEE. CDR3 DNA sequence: TGTGCCAGCAGCCTTGTGTCCGGGGAGCAGTACTTC. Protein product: CASSLVSGEQYF.

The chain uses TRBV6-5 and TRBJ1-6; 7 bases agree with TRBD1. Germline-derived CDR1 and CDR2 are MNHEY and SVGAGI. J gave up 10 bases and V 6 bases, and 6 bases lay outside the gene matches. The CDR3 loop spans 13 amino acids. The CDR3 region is CASRTGSYSPLHF. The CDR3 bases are TGTGCCAGCAGGACAGGGTCCTACTCACCCCTCCACTTT.

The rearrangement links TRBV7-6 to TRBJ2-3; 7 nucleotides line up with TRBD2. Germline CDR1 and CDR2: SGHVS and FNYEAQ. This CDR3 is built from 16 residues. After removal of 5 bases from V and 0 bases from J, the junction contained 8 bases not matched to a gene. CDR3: CASSAEAGLSTDTQYF. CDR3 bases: TGTGCCAGCAGCGCAGAAGCGGGATTAAGCACAGATACGCAGTATTTT.

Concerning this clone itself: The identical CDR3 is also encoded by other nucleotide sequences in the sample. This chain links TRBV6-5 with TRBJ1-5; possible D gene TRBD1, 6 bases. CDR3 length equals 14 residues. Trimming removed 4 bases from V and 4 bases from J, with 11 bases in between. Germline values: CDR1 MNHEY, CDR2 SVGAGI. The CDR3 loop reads CASSFLTGNQPQHF. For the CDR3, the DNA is TGTGCCAGCAGTTTCCTTACAGGGAATCAGCCCCAGCATTTT.

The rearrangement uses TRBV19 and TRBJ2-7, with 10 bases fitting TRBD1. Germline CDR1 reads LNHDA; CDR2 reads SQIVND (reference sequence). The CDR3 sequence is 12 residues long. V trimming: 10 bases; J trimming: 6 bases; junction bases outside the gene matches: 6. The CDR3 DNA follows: TGTGCCACCTGGGACAGGGGAACCGAGCAGTACTTC. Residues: CATWDRGTEQYF.

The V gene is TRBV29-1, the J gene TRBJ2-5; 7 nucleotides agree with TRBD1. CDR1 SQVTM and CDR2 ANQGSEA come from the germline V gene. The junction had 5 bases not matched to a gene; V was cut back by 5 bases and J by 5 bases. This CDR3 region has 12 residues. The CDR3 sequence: CSVLTGVETQYF. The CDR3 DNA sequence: TGCAGCGTTCTTACAGGGGTGGAGACCCAGTACTTC.

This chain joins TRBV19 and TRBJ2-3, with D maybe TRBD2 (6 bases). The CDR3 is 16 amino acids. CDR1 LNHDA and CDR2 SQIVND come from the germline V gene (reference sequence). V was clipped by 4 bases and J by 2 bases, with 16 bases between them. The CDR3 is CASSNIREIPTDTQYF. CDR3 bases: TGTGCCAGTAGTAATATCCGGGAGATACCCACAGATACGCAGTATTTT.

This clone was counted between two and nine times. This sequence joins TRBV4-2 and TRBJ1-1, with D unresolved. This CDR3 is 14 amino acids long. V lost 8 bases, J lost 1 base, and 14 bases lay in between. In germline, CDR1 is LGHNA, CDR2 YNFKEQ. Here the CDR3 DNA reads TGTGCCAGCGGTCCTACACAGAAGAACACTGAAGCTTTCTTT. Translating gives CASGPTQKNTEAFF.

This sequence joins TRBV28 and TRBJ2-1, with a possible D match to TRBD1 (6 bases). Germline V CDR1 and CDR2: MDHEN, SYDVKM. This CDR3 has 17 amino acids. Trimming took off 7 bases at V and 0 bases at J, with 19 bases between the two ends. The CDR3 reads CASTLDVGGSSYNEQFF. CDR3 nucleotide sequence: TGTGCCAGCACTCTAGATGTAGGGGGAAGCTCCTACAATGAGCAGTTCTTC.

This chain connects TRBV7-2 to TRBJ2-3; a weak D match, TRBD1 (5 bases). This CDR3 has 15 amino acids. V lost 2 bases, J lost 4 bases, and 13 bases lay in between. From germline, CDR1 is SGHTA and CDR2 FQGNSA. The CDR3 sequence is CASSLSRAQADTQYF. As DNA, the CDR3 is TGTGCCAGCAGCTTAAGCAGGGCCCAGGCAGATACGCAGTATTTT.